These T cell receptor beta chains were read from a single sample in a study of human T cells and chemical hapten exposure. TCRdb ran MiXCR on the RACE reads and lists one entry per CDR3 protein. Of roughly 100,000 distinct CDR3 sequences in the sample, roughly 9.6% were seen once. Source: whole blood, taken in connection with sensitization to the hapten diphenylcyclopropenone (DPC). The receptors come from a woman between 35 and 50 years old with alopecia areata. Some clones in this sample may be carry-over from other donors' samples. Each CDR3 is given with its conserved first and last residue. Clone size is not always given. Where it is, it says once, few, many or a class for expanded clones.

CDR3aa: CASSLGFGNEQFF
abundance: few
len: 13
v_gene: TRBV7-3
j_gene: TRBJ2-1

CDR3aa: CAISDTTEAFF
abundance: few
len: 11
v_gene: TRBV10-3
j_gene: TRBJ1-1

CDR3aa: CASSEAQTGPPYGYTF
abundance: NA
len: 16
v_gene: TRBV6-1
j_gene: TRBJ1-2

CDR3aa: CASSYSWTGVEKLFF
abundance: few
len: 15
v_gene: TRBV6-5
j_gene: TRBJ1-4

CDR3aa: CASSAQGAGTDTQYF
abundance: many
len: 15
v_gene: TRBV2
j_gene: TRBJ2-3

CDR3aa: CASSLYRGGPDNEQFF
abundance: few
len: 16
v_gene: TRBV3-1
j_gene: TRBJ2-1

CDR3aa: CASSLVSGRNTEAFF
abundance: few
len: 15
v_gene: TRBV7-2
j_gene: TRBJ1-1

CDR3aa: CASRLTGGPGGSYGYTF
abundance: NA
len: 17
v_gene: TRBV11-2
j_gene: TRBJ1-2

CDR3aa: CAWGPTSAQYF
abundance: NA
len: 11
v_gene: TRBV30
j_gene: TRBJ2-3

CDR3aa: CASSYDRGTGELFF
abundance: many
len: 14
v_gene: TRBV6-5
j_gene: TRBJ2-2

CDR3aa: CASSLDRGSYEQYF
abundance: NA
len: 14
v_gene: TRBV5-4
j_gene: TRBJ2-7

CDR3aa: CASGFSGTYEQYF
abundance: many
len: 13
v_gene: TRBV7-2
j_gene: TRBJ2-7

CDR3aa: CSVPQRGSYNEQFF
abundance: NA
len: 14
v_gene: TRBV29-1
j_gene: TRBJ2-1

CDR3aa: CASSLRAFYEQYF
abundance: NA
len: 13
v_gene: TRBV11-2
j_gene: TRBJ2-7

CDR3aa: CSVDSTTGLETQYF
abundance: few
len: 14
v_gene: TRBV29-1
j_gene: TRBJ2-5

CDR3aa: CASSLGLAGGKETQYF
abundance: few
len: 16
v_gene: TRBV5-1
j_gene: TRBJ2-5

CDR3aa: CASSSSLDNQPQHF
abundance: NA
len: 14
v_gene: TRBV5-5
j_gene: TRBJ1-5

CDR3aa: CASSYTRGGAGTEAFF
abundance: NA
len: 16
v_gene: TRBV5-1
j_gene: TRBJ1-1

CDR3aa: CASSRQGGGAFF
abundance: many
len: 12
v_gene: TRBV12-3/TRBV12-4
j_gene: TRBJ1-1

CDR3aa: CASSRGRGSLAGANVLTF
abundance: NA
len: 18
v_gene: TRBV7-9
j_gene: TRBJ2-6

CDR3aa: CASSPDRGRETQYF
abundance: NA
len: 14
v_gene: TRBV6-2/TRBV6-3
j_gene: TRBJ2-5

CDR3aa: CASSQGGAGAQETQYF
abundance: NA
len: 16
v_gene: TRBV4-3
j_gene: TRBJ2-5

CDR3aa: CSVGGGGSYNEQFF
abundance: NA
len: 14
v_gene: TRBV29-1
j_gene: TRBJ2-1

CDR3aa: CASSSQGGQGSYTGELFF
abundance: few
len: 18
v_gene: TRBV19
j_gene: TRBJ2-2

CDR3aa: CASSYGPLSHEKLFF
abundance: many
len: 15
v_gene: TRBV6-2/TRBV6-3
j_gene: TRBJ1-4

CDR3aa: CASSLARDSDTQYF
abundance: few
len: 14
v_gene: TRBV7-2
j_gene: TRBJ2-3

CDR3aa: CASMVGTGGHEQYF
abundance: NA
len: 14
v_gene: TRBV28
j_gene: TRBJ2-7

CDR3aa: CSAESNTEAFF
abundance: NA
len: 11
v_gene: TRBV29-1
j_gene: TRBJ1-1

CDR3aa: CASTGGLAGAYEQYF
abundance: many
len: 15
v_gene: TRBV27
j_gene: TRBJ2-7

CDR3aa: CASSRQGGSNTGELFF
abundance: many
len: 16
v_gene: TRBV7-9
j_gene: TRBJ2-2

CDR3aa: CATSERQGPRFEFFF
abundance: NA
len: 15
v_gene: TRBV24-1
j_gene: TRBJ1-1

CDR3aa: CASSGGSGNQPQHF
abundance: NA
len: 14
v_gene: TRBV14
j_gene: TRBJ1-5

CDR3aa: CASSPQGPGNTGELFF
abundance: NA
len: 16
v_gene: TRBV12-3/TRBV12-4
j_gene: TRBJ2-2

CDR3aa: CASRPWTSGGNEQFF
abundance: many
len: 15
v_gene: TRBV6-2/TRBV6-3
j_gene: TRBJ2-1

CDR3aa: CASSPQGMGPRETQYF
abundance: few
len: 16
v_gene: TRBV12-3/TRBV12-4
j_gene: TRBJ2-5

CDR3aa: CASSLTAPDTQYF
abundance: few
len: 13
v_gene: TRBV7-3
j_gene: TRBJ2-3

CDR3aa: CASSSGGAGRNEQFF
abundance: many
len: 15
v_gene: TRBV7-3
j_gene: TRBJ2-1

CDR3aa: CSASFAYNEQFF
abundance: few
len: 12
v_gene: TRBV20-1
j_gene: TRBJ2-1